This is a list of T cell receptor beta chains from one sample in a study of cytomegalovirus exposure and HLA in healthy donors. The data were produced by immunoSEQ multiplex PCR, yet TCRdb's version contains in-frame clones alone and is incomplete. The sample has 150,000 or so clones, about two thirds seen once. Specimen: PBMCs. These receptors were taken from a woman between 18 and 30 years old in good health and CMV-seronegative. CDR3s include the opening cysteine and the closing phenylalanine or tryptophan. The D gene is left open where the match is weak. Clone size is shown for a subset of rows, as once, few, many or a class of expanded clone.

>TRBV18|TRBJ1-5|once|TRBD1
CASSAGTGGDQPQHF
TGTGCCAGCTCAGCTGGGACAGGAGGGGATCAGCCCCAGCATTTT
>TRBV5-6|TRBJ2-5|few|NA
CASSLGGHLQETQYF
TGTGCCAGCAGCTTGGGGGGACACTTACAAGAGACCCAGTACTTC
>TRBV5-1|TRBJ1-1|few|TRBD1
CASSRRTGDTEAFF
TGCGCCAGCAGCCGCCGGACAGGGGACACTGAAGCTTTCTTT
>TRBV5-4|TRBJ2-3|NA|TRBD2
CASSLFLAGWADTQYF
TGTGCCAGCAGCTTGTTCCTAGCGGGGTGGGCAGATACGCAGTATTTT
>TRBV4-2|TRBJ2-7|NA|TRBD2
CASSQFLAGDTYEQYF
TGTGCCAGCAGCCAGTTTTTAGCGGGGGACACCTACGAGCAGTACTTC
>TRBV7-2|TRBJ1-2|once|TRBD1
CASSGGQSNYGYTF
TGTGCCAGCAGCGGGGGACAGAGTAACTATGGCTACACCTTC
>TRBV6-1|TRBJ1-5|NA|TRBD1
CASSADRDRRNQPQHF
TGTGCCAGCAGTGCGGACAGGGACCGTCGCAATCAGCCCCAGCATTTT
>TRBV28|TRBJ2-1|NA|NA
CASSLGIRQSSYNEQFF
TGTGCCAGCAGTTTAGGAATCCGACAGAGCTCCTACAATGAGCAGTTCTTC
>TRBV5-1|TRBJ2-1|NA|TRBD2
CASSLSGGVFNEQFF
TGCGCCAGCAGCCTTAGCGGGGGTGTTTTCAATGAGCAGTTCTTC
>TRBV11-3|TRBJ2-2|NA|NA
CASRGGTGELFF
TGTGCCAGCAGAGGAGGAACCGGGGAGCTGTTTTTT
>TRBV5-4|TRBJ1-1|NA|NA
CASSLFNLTGWYTEAFF
TGTGCCAGCAGCTTGTTCAATTTAACAGGGTGGTACACTGAAGCTTTCTTT
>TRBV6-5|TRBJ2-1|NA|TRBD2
CASSPGGGAYNEQFF
TGTGCCAGCAGTCCGGGCGGGGGGGCCTACAATGAGCAGTTCTTC
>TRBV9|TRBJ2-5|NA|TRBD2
CASSDPTSGRSETQYF
TGTGCCAGCAGCGACCCTACTAGCGGGAGGTCGGAGACCCAGTACTTC
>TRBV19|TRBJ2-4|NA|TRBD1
CASRVRGPKNIQYF
TGTGCCAGTAGGGTCAGGGGGCCCAAAAACATTCAGTACTTC
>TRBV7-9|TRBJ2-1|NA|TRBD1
CASSLSSGGSSYNEQFF
TGTGCCAGCAGCTTATCCTCAGGGGGATCCTCCTACAATGAGCAGTTCTTC
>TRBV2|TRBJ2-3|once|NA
CASSVVFGTDTQYF
TGTGCCAGCAGTGTAGTGTTTGGCACAGATACGCAGTATTTT
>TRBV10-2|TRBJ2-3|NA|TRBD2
CASSVRGRLDTQYF
TGCGCCAGCAGTGTTCGCGGGAGGCTAGATACGCAGTATTTT
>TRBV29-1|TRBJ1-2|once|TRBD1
CSVEDPRDRGTYGYTF
TGCAGCGTTGAAGATCCCCGGGACAGGGGAACCTATGGCTACACCTTC
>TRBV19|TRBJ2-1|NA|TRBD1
CASSIRLDRATGSYNEQFF
TGTGCCAGTAGTATAAGGCTTGACAGGGCGACGGGCTCCTACAATGAGCAGTTCTTC
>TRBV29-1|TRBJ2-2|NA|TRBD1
CSVVGTGGNTGELFF
TGCAGCGTTGTGGGGACAGGGGGAAACACCGGGGAGCTGTTTTTT
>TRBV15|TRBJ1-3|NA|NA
CATSRGGAAPHSGNTIYF
TGTGCCACCAGCAGAGGTGGGGCAGCCCCGCACTCTGGAAACACCATATATTTT
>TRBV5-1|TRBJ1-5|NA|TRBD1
CASSLGDRDGNQPQHF
TGCGCCAGCAGCTTGGGGGACAGGGACGGCAATCAGCCCCAGCATTTT
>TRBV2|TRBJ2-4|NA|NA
CASSREKGTKNIQYF
TGTGCCAGCAGCCGAGAGAAGGGGACCAAAAACATTCAGTACTTC
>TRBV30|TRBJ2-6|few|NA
CASPGPARNSGANVLTF
TGTGCCTCGCCCGGCCCGGCCAGGAACTCTGGGGCCAACGTCCTGACTTTC
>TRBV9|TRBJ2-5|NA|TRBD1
CASSVRQGVRETQYF
TGTGCCAGCAGCGTACGACAGGGGGTCCGAGAGACCCAGTACTTC
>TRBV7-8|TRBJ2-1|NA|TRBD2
CASSFRRSGRASPYNEQFF
TGTGCCAGCAGCTTCCGAAGAAGCGGGAGGGCCAGCCCCTACAATGAGCAGTTCTTC
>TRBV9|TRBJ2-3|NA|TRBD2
CASSGDPYGGATDTQYF
TGTGCCAGCAGCGGGGACCCTTACGGGGGGGCCACGGATACGCAGTATTTT
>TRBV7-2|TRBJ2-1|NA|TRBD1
CASSKGTGGVDEQFF
TGTGCCAGCAGCAAAGGGACAGGGGGCGTCGATGAGCAGTTCTTC
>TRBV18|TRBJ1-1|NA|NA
CASSNREENTEAFF
TGTGCCAGCTCAAACCGGGAGGAGAACACTGAAGCTTTCTTT
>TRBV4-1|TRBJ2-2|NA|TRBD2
CASSQVAGGINTGELFF
TGCGCCAGCAGCCAGGTAGCGGGAGGGATAAACACCGGGGAGCTGTTTTTT
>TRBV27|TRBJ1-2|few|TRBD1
CASHVVGGTGGINGYTF
TGTGCCAGCCATGTCGTGGGCGGGACAGGGGGGATTAATGGCTACACCTTC
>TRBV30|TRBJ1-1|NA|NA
CAWSVGPSGTEAFF
TGTGCCTGGAGTGTTGGGCCTTCAGGCACTGAAGCTTTCTTT
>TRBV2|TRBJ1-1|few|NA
CASSVSGLQNTEAFF
TGTGCCAGCAGTGTCTCGGGACTGCAGAACACTGAAGCTTTCTTT
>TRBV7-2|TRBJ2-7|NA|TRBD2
CASSSPGGAPYEQYF
TGTGCCAGCAGCTCCCCGGGAGGAGCGCCCTACGAGCAGTACTTC
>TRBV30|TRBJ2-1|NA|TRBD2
CAWSVWGGPGNEQFF
TGTGCCTGGAGTGTATGGGGAGGGCCAGGGAATGAGCAGTTCTTC
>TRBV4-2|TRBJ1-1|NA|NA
CASSQEAATEAFF
TGTGCCAGCAGCCAAGAGGCGGCGACTGAAGCTTTCTTT
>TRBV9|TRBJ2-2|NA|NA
CASSVVSLGELFF
TGTGCCAGCAGCGTAGTCTCCCTCGGGGAGCTGTTTTTT
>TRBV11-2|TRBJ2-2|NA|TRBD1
CASRSTGVNTGELFF
TGTGCCAGCAGATCGACAGGGGTGAACACCGGGGAGCTGTTTTTT
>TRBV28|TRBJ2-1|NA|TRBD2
CASSFPTSGGVGYNEQFF
TGTGCCAGCAGTTTCCCGACTAGCGGGGGAGTTGGATACAATGAGCAGTTCTTC
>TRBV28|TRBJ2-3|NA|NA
CASSLLEADTQYF
TGTGCCAGCAGTTTACTGGAGGCAGATACGCAGTATTTT
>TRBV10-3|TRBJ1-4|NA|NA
CAISESSRGEKLFF
TGTGCCATCAGTGAGTCGAGCAGGGGTGAAAAACTGTTTTTT
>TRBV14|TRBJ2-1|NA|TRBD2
CASSQTSGSGHNEQFF
TGTGCCAGCAGCCAGACTAGCGGGAGCGGTCACAATGAGCAGTTCTTC
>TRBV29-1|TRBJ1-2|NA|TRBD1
CSVLLKGAYYGYTF
TGCAGCGTATTATTAAAGGGGGCATACTATGGCTACACCTTC
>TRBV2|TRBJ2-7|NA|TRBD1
CASSELTGTYEQYF
TGTGCCAGCAGTGAATTGACAGGGACCTACGAGCAGTACTTC
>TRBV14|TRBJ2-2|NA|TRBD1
CASSQGPGQGILNTGELFF
TGTGCCAGCAGCCAGGGGCCGGGACAGGGAATTCTGAACACCGGGGAGCTGTTTTTT
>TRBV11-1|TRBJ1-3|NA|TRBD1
CASSPSLGTEGNTIYF
TGTGCCAGCAGCCCATCGCTTGGGACAGAGGGAAACACCATATATTTT
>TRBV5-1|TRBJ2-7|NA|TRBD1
CASRSRPGQGYEQYF
TGCGCCAGCAGATCCCGTCCGGGACAGGGGTACGAGCAGTACTTC
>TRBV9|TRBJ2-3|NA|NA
CASSVGQGITDTQYF
TGTGCCAGCAGCGTAGGGCAGGGGATCACAGATACGCAGTATTTT
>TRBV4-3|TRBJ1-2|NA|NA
CASSQGGGDNTF
TGCGCCAGCAGCCAAGGGGGAGGGGACAACACCTTC
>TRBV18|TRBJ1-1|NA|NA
CASSPLDTEAFF
TGTGCCAGCTCACCACTAGACACTGAAGCTTTCTTT
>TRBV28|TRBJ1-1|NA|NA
CASSLRQVGRGSEAFF
TGTGCCAGCAGTTTAAGGCAGGTGGGACGGGGGTCTGAAGCTTTCTTT
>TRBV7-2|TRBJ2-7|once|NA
CASSQYYQQVHEQYF
TGTGCCAGCAGCCAGTACTACCAACAGGTCCACGAGCAGTACTTC
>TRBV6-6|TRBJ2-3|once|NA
CASRGHDRRTDTQYF
TGTGCCAGCAGGGGCCACGACCGACGCACAGATACGCAGTATTTT
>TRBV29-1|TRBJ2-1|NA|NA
CSAGGSSYNEQFF
TGCAGCGCTGGTGGGAGTTCGTACAATGAGCAGTTCTTC
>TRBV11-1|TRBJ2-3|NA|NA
CASSPRAGDTQYF
TGTGCCAGCAGCCCCAGGGCTGGGGATACGCAGTATTTT